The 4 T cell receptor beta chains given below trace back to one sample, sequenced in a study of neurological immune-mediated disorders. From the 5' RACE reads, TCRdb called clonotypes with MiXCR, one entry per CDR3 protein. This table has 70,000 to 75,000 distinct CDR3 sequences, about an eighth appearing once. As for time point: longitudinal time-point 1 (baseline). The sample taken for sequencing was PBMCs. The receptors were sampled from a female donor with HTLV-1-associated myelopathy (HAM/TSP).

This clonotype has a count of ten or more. DNA of the CDR3: TGTGCCAGCAGGGCGGGGGGCCCGGGTACGCAGTATTTT. It encodes CASRAGGPGTQYF. The V call is TRBV12-3 or TRBV12-4, the J call TRBJ2-3; TRBD2 aligns across 8 bases. The CDR3 is made up of 13 amino acids. Losses at the gene ends were 6 bases for V and 8 bases for J; bases not matched to a gene: 7.

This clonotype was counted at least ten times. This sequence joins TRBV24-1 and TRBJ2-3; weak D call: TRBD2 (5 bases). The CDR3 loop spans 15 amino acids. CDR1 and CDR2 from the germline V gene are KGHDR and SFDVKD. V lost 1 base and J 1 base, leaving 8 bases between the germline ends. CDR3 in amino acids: CATSDFRRGTDTQYF. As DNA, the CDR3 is TGTGCCACCAGTGATTTTCGGCGGGGCACAGATACGCAGTATTTT.

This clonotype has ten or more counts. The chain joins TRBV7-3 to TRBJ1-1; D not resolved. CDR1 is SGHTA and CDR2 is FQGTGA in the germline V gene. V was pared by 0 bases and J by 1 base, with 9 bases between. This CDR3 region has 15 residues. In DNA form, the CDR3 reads TGTGCCAGCAGCTTAACAGGGTTTCCGAACACTGAAGCTTTCTTT. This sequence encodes CASSLTGFPNTEAFF. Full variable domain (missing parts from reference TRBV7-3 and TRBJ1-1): GAGVSQTPSNKVTEKGKYVELRCDPISGHTALYWYRQSLGQGPEFLIYFQGTGAADDSGLPNDRFFAVRPEGSVSTLKIQRTERGDSAVYLCASSLTGFPNTEAFFGQGTRLTVV.

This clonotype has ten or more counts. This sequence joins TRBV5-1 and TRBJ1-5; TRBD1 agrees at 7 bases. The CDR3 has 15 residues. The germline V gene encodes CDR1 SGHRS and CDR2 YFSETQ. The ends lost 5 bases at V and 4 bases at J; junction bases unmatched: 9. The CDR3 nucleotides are TGCGCCAGCAGGGCAGGGACAGCAAGAAATCAGCCCCAGCATTTT. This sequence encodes CASRAGTARNQPQHF.